One sample yielded the 30 T cell receptor beta chains listed below, sequenced in a study of shared clonotypes between healthy human individuals (dated by TCRdb to the early 2020s). Libraries were constructed by the immunoSEQ multiplex PCR assay. TCRdb obtained this table from immuneACCESS and retained in-frame rearrangements with V and J assigned. These tables miss some clones; where compared with another copy, unresolved V genes account for less than half of the shortfall, and the remainder is unexplained. This sample holds 850,000 to 1,100,000 clones; 70% to 85% were observed only once. The ten largest account for 0.89% of the sample. Material for sequencing was memory CD4+ T cells from PBMCs. The cell subset or site label on this specimen signifies: CD45RA-negative fraction. These receptors originate from a man younger than 35 in good health. Some clones in this sample may be carry-over from other donors' samples.

This clone occurred a few times. The rearrangement links TRBV19 to TRBJ1-2; D unresolved. CDR1 and CDR2 (germline): LNHDA, SQIVND (reference sequence). Trimming shortened V by 5 bases and J by 2 bases, and 12 bases separated the two germline ends. The length of the CDR3 is 14 residues. The CDR3 is CASSSLDWNYGYTF. The CDR3 nucleotides read TGTGCCAGTAGTTCCCTGGATTGGAACTATGGCTACACCTTC.

The chain links TRBV28 to TRBJ2-2; 7 bases align to TRBD1. Germline trimming cut 7 bases from V and 6 bases from J; bases unmatched to any gene: 5. This CDR3 comprises 13 residues. Germline V lookup: CDR1 MDHEN, CDR2 SYDVKM. For the CDR3, the DNA is TGTGCCAGCATGACAGGGACCCCCGGGGAGCTGTTTTTT. Amino acid sequence: CASMTGTPGELFF.

The CDR3: CASSQWGVGDTIYF. For the CDR3, the DNA is TGTGCCAGCAGTCAATGGGGGGTTGGGGACACCATATATTTT. This sequence joins TRBV28 and TRBJ1-3, with a tentative D call TRBD1 (5 bases). CDR1 and CDR2 from the germline V gene are MDHEN and SYDVKM. The CDR3 is 14 amino acids. V dropped 5 bases and J dropped 8 bases, with 16 bases sitting between them.

The J gene is TRBJ1-2, the V gene TRBV10-3; no definite D call. V was trimmed by 0 bases and J by 1 base, leaving 21 bases between them. Germline CDR1 is ENHRY and CDR2 is SYGVKD. The CDR3 is made up of 19 amino acids. For the CDR3, the DNA is TGTGCCATCAGTGAGTCAGTTTTAAAATATACGACCGTTAACTATGGCTACACCTTC. This sequence encodes CAISESVLKYTTVNYGYTF.

This clone came up once. V usage is TRBV4-3 and J usage is TRBJ2-1; TRBD2 matches 10 bases. V lost 0 bases and J lost 7; bases outside the gene matches: 6. CDR3 length: 16 amino acids. Germline CDR1 reads LGHNA; CDR2 reads YSLEER. CDR3 coding DNA: TGCGCCAGCAGCCAAGAAGGGTGGACTAGCGGAAATGAGCAGTTCTTC. This codes for CASSQEGWTSGNEQFF.

This clone was observed many times. The chain is built from TRBV7-4 and TRBJ2-2, with D hard to call. Germline V gene lookup returns CDR1 SGHVT and CDR2 SQSDAQ. Trimming pared 1 base from V and 6 bases from J, leaving 6 bases between. This CDR3 comprises 13 residues. As DNA, the CDR3 is TGTGCCAGCAGCTTAGTTAGGTCCGGGGAGCTGTTTTTT. This codes for CASSLVRSGELFF.

The V and J genes are TRBV6-6 and TRBJ2-1; D is possibly TRBD2 (6 bases). The V gene lost 7 bases and the J gene lost 5 bases, with 15 bases spanning the gap. The CDR3 loop spans 14 amino acids. Germline V CDR1 and CDR2: MNHNY, SVGAGI (reference sequence). CDR3 protein: CASTKGRDNNEQFF. The CDR3 DNA follows: TGTGCCAGCACCAAGGGGCGGGATAACAATGAGCAGTTCTTC.

J is TRBJ1-2 and V is TRBV10-2, with 7 bases identical to TRBD1. Germline values: CDR1 WSHSY, CDR2 SAAADI. Trimming removed 5 bases from V and 3 bases from J; junction bases left unmatched: 6. The CDR3 runs 14 residues. The CDR3 spells CASSQYGTDYGYTF. In nucleotides, the CDR3 is TGCGCCAGCAGTCAATACGGGACAGACTATGGCTACACCTTC.

The V and J genes are TRBV10-3 and TRBJ2-4, with D unclear. Trimming took off 10 bases at V and 5 bases at J, with 12 bases between the two ends. This CDR3 is 12 amino acids long. Germline V CDR1 and CDR2: ENHRY, SYGVKD. CDR3 sequence (DNA): TGTGCCACCAGCCCCGGAGAAAACATTCAGTACTTC. Protein: CATSPGENIQYF.

The chain couples TRBV11-2 to TRBJ1-3, with D tentatively TRBD1 (6 bases). The V gene lost 0 bases and the J gene lost 0 bases, with 18 bases spanning the gap. Germline-derived CDR1 and CDR2 are SGHAT and FQNNGV. This CDR3 contains 19 residues. The CDR3 is CASSLDGGVGQSSGNTIYF. The CDR3 DNA reads TGTGCCAGCAGCTTAGATGGAGGGGTAGGACAGAGCTCTGGAAACACCATATATTTT.

This chain joins TRBV7-6 and TRBJ2-2; 14 bases match TRBD2. The J segment lost 5 bases and the V segment lost 1 base, leaving 12 bases of the junction unmatched. The CDR3 extends over 20 amino acids. Germline values: CDR1 SGHVS, CDR2 FNYEAQ. The CDR3 sequence is CASSLETGLAGALGTGELFF. CDR3 coding DNA: TGTGCCAGCAGCTTAGAAACGGGACTAGCGGGAGCCCTGGGAACCGGGGAGCTGTTTTTT.

The chain combines TRBV18 with TRBJ2-5; 8 nucleotides match TRBD2. The junction had 5 bases not matched to a gene; V was cut back by 2 bases and J by 3 bases. This CDR3 spans 15 amino acids. Germline loops: CDR1 KGHSH, CDR2 LQKENI. The CDR3 protein is CASSPGAGGEETQYF. CDR3 DNA sequence: TGTGCCAGCTCACCAGGGGCGGGAGGAGAAGAGACCCAGTACTTC. The variable domain in full, completed from reference TRBV18 and TRBJ2-5, reads NAGVMQNPRHLVRRRGQEARLRCSPMKGHSHVYWYRQLPEEGLKFMVYLQKENIIDESGMPKERFSAEFPKEGPSILRIQQVVRGDSAAYFCASSPGAGGEETQYFGPGTRLLVL.

The gene calls are TRBV28 and TRBJ2-7; 11 bases map to TRBD2. Per germline, CDR1 MDHEN and CDR2 SYDVKM. V trimming: 5 bases; J trimming: 4 bases; junction bases outside the gene matches: 7. The CDR3 runs to 15 residues. The CDR3: CASSTTSGSLYEQYF. In DNA, the CDR3 is TGTGCCAGCAGTACTACTAGCGGGAGTCTTTACGAGCAGTACTTC.

This CDR3 reads CASSAGWGQALHEQFF. As DNA, the CDR3 is TGTGCCAGCAGTGCCGGATGGGGACAGGCTTTGCATGAGCAGTTCTTC. The chain couples TRBV9 to TRBJ2-1; 8 bases are a match to TRBD1. This CDR3 contains 16 residues. The ends lost 5 bases at V and 8 bases at J; junction bases unmatched: 15. Germline V gene lookup returns CDR1 SGDLS and CDR2 YYNGEE.

V is TRBV5-6 and J is TRBJ2-7; 9 bases match TRBD2. The trim removed 1 base at V and 2 bases at J, leaving 7 bases unmatched. Germline-derived CDR1 and CDR2 are SGHDT and YYEEEE. The CDR3 has 16 amino acids. The CDR3 loop is CASSLSGSGSPYEQYF. CDR3 coding DNA: TGTGCCAGCAGCTTGTCGGGTAGCGGGAGCCCCTACGAGCAGTACTTC.

The rearrangement links TRBV5-1 to TRBJ2-5; D may be TRBD1 or TRBD2 (5 bases each). The CDR3 length is 12 residues. V lost 5 bases to trimming and J lost 1 base, with 6 bases between them. CDR1 is SGHRS and CDR2 is YFSETQ in the germline V gene. The CDR3 nucleotides are TGCGCCAGCAGGAGGGGCCAAGAGACCCAGTACTTC. Residues: CASRRGQETQYF.

This chain connects TRBV2 to TRBJ1-1; TRBD1 is a possible D gene (5 bases). In germline, CDR1 is SNHLY, CDR2 FYNNEI. The germline V and J ends were trimmed by 7 bases and 2 bases, with 14 bases remaining between them. This CDR3 has 14 amino acids. The CDR3 nucleotides are TGTGCCAGCACCCTCAGGGCCCTCAACACTGAAGCTTTCTTT. Translating gives CASTLRALNTEAFF.

This chain uses TRBV5-8 with TRBJ1-5, with 11 bases matching TRBD1. This CDR3 region has 15 residues. Germline V gene lookup returns CDR1 SGHTS and CDR2 YDEGEE. The ends lost 2 bases at V and 5 bases at J; junction bases unmatched: 3. The CDR3 DNA reads TGTGCCAGCAGCTTTAGGACAGGGGGCCATCAGCCCCAGCATTTT. It codes for CASSFRTGGHQPQHF.

The chain links TRBV7-9 to TRBJ2-1, with TRBD2 matching over 9 bases. J gave up 3 bases and V 6 bases, and 3 bases lay outside the gene matches. Germline V CDR1 and CDR2: SEHNR, FQNEAQ (reference sequence). The CDR3 consists of 14 residues. CDR3 DNA sequence: TGTGCCAGCAGTCTAGCGGGGTACTACAATGAGCAGTTCTTC. This sequence encodes CASSLAGYYNEQFF. The variable domain in full, with the rest retrieved from reference TRBV7-9 and TRBJ2-1, is DTGVSQNPRHKITKRGQNVTFRCDPISEHNRLYWYRQTLGQGPEFLTYFQNEAQLEKSRLLSDRFSAERPKGSFSTLEIQRTEQGDSAMYLCASSLAGYYNEQFFGPGTRLTVL.

A remark on this clone: This same CDR3 is encoded by further DNA sequences in the sample. This chain connects TRBV4-2 to TRBJ2-7, with 11 bases matching TRBD2. The CDR3 is 16 residues long. The V gene end was trimmed by 1 base and the J gene end by 1 base; junction bases not matched to a gene: 3. Germline V gene sequence: CDR1 LGHNA, CDR2 YNFKEQ. CDR3 region: CASSQGLAGSSYEQYF. Written as DNA, the CDR3 is TGTGCCAGCAGCCAAGGACTAGCGGGGAGTTCCTACGAGCAGTACTTC.

Concerning this clone: Just one base apart from a much larger clone, this may be a read error. V gene TRBV7-6 combines with J gene TRBJ1-5; 7 bases fit TRBD1. The CDR3 runs to 15 residues. V gave up 5 bases and J gave up 5 bases; unmatched junction bases: 9. Germline loops: CDR1 SGHVS, CDR2 FNYEAQ. CDR3 sequence: CASSPETGSDQPQHF. CDR3 DNA: TGTGCCAGCAGCCCGGAGACAGGGTCCGATCAGCCCCAGCATTTT.

As to this clone: This likely traces to a read error, being one base from a far larger clone. The chain combines TRBV2 with TRBJ1-1, with unresolved D. Trimming took off 6 bases at V and 0 bases at J, with 8 bases between the two ends. Germline CDR1 and CDR2: SNHLY and FYNNEI. This CDR3 has 13 residues. Here the CDR3 DNA reads TGTGCCAGCAGCAAGGGAATGAACACTGAAGCTTTCTTT. It yields the protein CASSKGMNTEAFF. The variable domain in full, with the rest retrieved from reference TRBV2 and TRBJ1-1, is EPEVTQTPSHQVTQMGQEVILRCVPISNHLYFYWYRQILGQKVEFLVSFYNNEISEKSEIFDDQFSVERPDGSNFTLKIRSTKLEDSAMYFCASSKGMNTEAFFGQGTRLTVV.

The rearrangement links TRBV29-1 to TRBJ2-7, with TRBD2 matching 7 bases. CDR1 and CDR2 from the germline V gene are SQVTM and ANQGSEA. CDR3 length: 13 amino acids. V was pared by 3 bases and J by 2 bases, with 4 bases of the junction left unmatched. The CDR3 region is CSVDQGGPYEQYF. DNA of the CDR3: TGCAGCGTTGATCAGGGAGGGCCCTACGAGCAGTACTTC.

This chain connects TRBV6-5 to TRBJ1-5; 7 bases align to TRBD1. The V gene end was trimmed by 6 bases and the J gene end by 7 bases; junction bases not matched to a gene: 6. The germline V gene encodes CDR1 MNHEY and CDR2 SVGAGI. The CDR3 has 13 amino acids. The CDR3 DNA sequence: TGTGCCAGCAGCCCTGACAGGGAACAGCCCCAGCATTTT. Its protein is CASSPDREQPQHF.

The V call is TRBV13, the J call TRBJ2-5, with TRBD1 identical over 9 bases. The germline gives CDR1 PRHDT, CDR2 FYEKMQ (reference sequence). V shed 4 bases and J 5 bases; nucleotides not matched to a gene: 11. The CDR3 spans 16 residues. CDR3 sequence (DNA): TGTGCCAGCAGCTCAAGTACAGGGGGCAAGAAGGAGACCCAGTACTTC. This translates into CASSSSTGGKKETQYF. Drawing the rest from reference TRBV13 and TRBJ2-5, the complete variable domain is AAGVIQSPRHLIKEKRETATLKCYPIPRHDTVYWYQQGPGQDPQFLISFYEKMQSDKGSIPDRFSAQQFSDYHSELNMSSLELGDSALYFCASSSSTGGKKETQYFGPGTRLLVL.

The gene calls are TRBV5-1 and TRBJ2-3; 9 nucleotides agree with TRBD2. In germline, CDR1 is SGHRS, CDR2 YFSETQ. This CDR3 is built from 15 residues. V shed 1 base, J shed 3 bases, and the junction held 3 bases outside the gene matches. The CDR3: CASSLPSGITDTQYF. The CDR3 DNA follows: TGCGCCAGCAGCTTGCCTAGCGGGATTACAGATACGCAGTATTTT.

The chain is built from TRBV7-9 and TRBJ2-7; 9 positions match TRBD2. V shed 2 bases and J 5 bases; nucleotides not matched to a gene: 7. Germline V gene lookup returns CDR1 SEHNR and CDR2 FQNEAQ (reference sequence). The CDR3 runs to 15 residues. The CDR3 region is CASSLLLAGFNEQYF. The CDR3 nucleotides read TGTGCCAGCAGCTTACTCCTAGCGGGATTCAACGAGCAGTACTTC. Looking up the rest from reference TRBV7-9 and TRBJ2-7 gives the full variable domain: DTGVSQNPRHKITKRGQNVTFRCDPISEHNRLYWYRQTLGQGPEFLTYFQNEAQLEKSRLLSDRFSAERPKGSFSTLEIQRTEQGDSAMYLCASSLLLAGFNEQYFGPGTRLTVT.

The rearrangement joins TRBV7-2 to TRBJ1-1; 8 bases map to TRBD1. The length of the CDR3 is 15 residues. Per germline, CDR1 SGHTA and CDR2 FQGNSA. The J segment lost 10 bases and the V segment lost 5 bases, leaving 15 bases of the junction unmatched. CDR3 sequence reads: CASSPHGQGQDGAFF. The CDR3 nucleotides read TGTGCCAGCAGCCCACACGGACAGGGACAGGACGGAGCTTTCTTT. The full variable domain, rest sourced from reference TRBV7-2 and TRBJ1-1, is GAGVSQSPSNKVTEKGKDVELRCDPISGHTALYWYRQSLGQGLEFLIYFQGNSAPDKSGLPSDRFSAERTGGSVSTLTIQRTQQEDSAVYLCASSPHGQGQDGAFFGQGTRLTVV.

As for this clone: The sample contains more than one DNA sequence encoding this CDR3. V gene TRBV29-1 combines with J gene TRBJ2-5, with D perhaps matching TRBD1 (6 bases). CDR3 size: 12 residues. The germline V gene encodes CDR1 SQVTM and CDR2 ANQGSEA. Deletions cut 4 bases from V and 5 bases from J, with 11 bases between. The CDR3: CSVVAGDETQYF. The CDR3 DNA is TGCAGCGTTGTTGCAGGGGACGAGACCCAGTACTTC.

This chain connects TRBV5-4 to TRBJ2-5, with 12 bases aligning to TRBD2. The end of the DNA fits TRBJ2-7 better, so the J call may be wrong. The germline gives CDR1 SGHNT, CDR2 YYREEE (reference sequence). The CDR3 is made up of 15 amino acids. The CDR3 coding sequence is TGTGCCAGCAGCCAGACTAGCGGGAGCTCCTACGAGCAGTACTTC. Translation gives CASSQTSGSSYEQYF.